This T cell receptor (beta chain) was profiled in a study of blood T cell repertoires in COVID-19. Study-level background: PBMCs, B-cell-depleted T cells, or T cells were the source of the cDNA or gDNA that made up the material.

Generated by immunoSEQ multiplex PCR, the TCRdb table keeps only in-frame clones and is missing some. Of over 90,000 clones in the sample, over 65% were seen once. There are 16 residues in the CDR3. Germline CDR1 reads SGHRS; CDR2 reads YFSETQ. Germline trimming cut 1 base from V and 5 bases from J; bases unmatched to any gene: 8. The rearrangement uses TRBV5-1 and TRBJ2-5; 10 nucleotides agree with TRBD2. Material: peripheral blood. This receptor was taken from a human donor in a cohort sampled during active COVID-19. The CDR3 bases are TGCGCCAGCAGCTTGACCGGGACTAGCGCGGGTGAGACCCAGTACTTC. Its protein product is CASSLTGTSAGETQYF.